This T cell receptor (beta chain) emerged from a study of T-cell reconstitution after alpha-beta-depleted transplantation in children. Study-level points and caveats: Expanded clones from the graft, numbering several hundred, reportedly supplied alpha-beta T cells about two months after transplant. Hyperexpanded clones declined; after one year, newly produced T cells mostly supplied diversity.

The CDR3 consists of 14 residues. Germline V gene sequence: CDR1 SGHDT, CDR2 YYEEEE. The V gene lost 0 bases and the J gene lost 3 bases, with 7 bases spanning the gap. Unique molecular identifiers were used in preparing the TCRbeta library. TCRdb itself ran the PCR reads through MiXCR, one entry per CDR3 protein. Seen here are around 500,000 distinct CDR3 sequences, about 23% observed once, and the top ten hold 13% to 15%. A few counts support this clonotype. The antigen is unknown. Sequencing was performed on PBMCs, mostly from graft donor cells, taken 360 days after TCRalphabeta/CD19-depleted stem cell transplant. The sequence derives from a boy less than two years old who had a stem cell transplant for acute myeloid leukemia, so the T cells may come from the graft donor. This sequence joins TRBV5-6 and TRBJ1-5; D is unresolved. DNA of the CDR3: TGTGCCAGCAGCTTGGGACGGTACAATCAGCCCCAGCATTTT. Protein sequence: CASSLGRYNQPQHF.